The clone carrying this T cell receptor beta chain was seen a handful of times. Via MiXCR, TCRdb re-called the 5' RACE reads, giving one row per CDR3 protein. The sample has tens of thousands of distinct CDR3 sequences, roughly 8% seen once. These data come from a study of human T cells and chemical hapten exposure. The template was total RNA from unfractionated whole blood. This TCR derives from a male donor in good health.

CDR3 amino acids: CASSPRKGSTDTQYF. In nucleotides, the CDR3 is TGTGCCAGCAGCCCCCGAAAGGGGAGTACAGATACGCAGTATTTT. The chain combines TRBV7-9 with TRBJ2-3; possibly TRBD1 or TRBD2 for D (5 bases each). This CDR3 is built from 15 residues. Trimming took off 5 bases at V and 3 bases at J, with 15 bases between the two ends. The germline V gene encodes CDR1 SEHNR and CDR2 FQNEAQ (reference sequence). Filled out from reference TRBV7-9 and TRBJ2-3, the complete variable domain reads DTGVSQNPRHKITKRGQNVTFRCDPISEHNRLYWYRQTLGQGPEFLTYFQNEAQLEKSRLLSDRFSAERPKGSFSTLEIQRTEQGDSAMYLCASSPRKGSTDTQYFGPGTRLTVL.